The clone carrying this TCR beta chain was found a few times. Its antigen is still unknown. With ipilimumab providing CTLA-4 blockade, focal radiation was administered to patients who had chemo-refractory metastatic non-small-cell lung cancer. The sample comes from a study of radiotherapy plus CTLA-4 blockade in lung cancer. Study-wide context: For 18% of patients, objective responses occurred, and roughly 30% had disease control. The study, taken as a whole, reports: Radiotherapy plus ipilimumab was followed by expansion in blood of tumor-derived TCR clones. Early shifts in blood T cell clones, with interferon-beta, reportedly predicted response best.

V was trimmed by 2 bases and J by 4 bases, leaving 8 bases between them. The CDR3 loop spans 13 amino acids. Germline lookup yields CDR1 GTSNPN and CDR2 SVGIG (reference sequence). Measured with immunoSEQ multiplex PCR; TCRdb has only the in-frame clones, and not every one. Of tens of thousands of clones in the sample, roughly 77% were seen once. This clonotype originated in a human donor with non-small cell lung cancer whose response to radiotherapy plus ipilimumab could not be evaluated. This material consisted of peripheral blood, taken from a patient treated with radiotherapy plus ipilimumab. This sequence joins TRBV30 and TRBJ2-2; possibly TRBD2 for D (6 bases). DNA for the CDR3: TGTGCCTGGAGTTGGGGGGTCACCGGGGAGCTGTTTTTT. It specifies CAWSWGVTGELFF.